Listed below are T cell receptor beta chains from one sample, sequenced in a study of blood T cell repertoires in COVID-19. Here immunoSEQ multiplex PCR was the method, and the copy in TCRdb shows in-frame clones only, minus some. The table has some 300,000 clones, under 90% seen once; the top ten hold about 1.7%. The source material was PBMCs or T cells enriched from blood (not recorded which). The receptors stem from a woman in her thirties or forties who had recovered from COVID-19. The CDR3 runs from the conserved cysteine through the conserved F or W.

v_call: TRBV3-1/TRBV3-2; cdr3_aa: CASSQELAGVPDTQYF
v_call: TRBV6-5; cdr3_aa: CASRTGNSGNTIYF
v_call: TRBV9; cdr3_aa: CASSHRQNANYGYTF
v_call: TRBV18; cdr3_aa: CASSLGLENTIYF
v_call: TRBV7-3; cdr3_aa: CASSSLLGQGASHEQFF
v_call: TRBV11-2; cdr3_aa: CASSSRGPGGANVLTF
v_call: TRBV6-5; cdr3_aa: CASSYEAVPAYNEQFF
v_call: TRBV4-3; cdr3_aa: CASSQGYRGYYEQYF
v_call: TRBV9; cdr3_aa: CASSVLAGVQETQYF
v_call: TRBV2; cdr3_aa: CASSVAGGGNIQYF
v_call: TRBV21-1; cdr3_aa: CASSRGTDGYTF
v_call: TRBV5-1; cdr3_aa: CASTVQGVPSSNTEAFF
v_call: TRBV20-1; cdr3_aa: CSASRGTGGSNSPLHF
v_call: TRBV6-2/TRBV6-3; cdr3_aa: CASSYGRGPYEQYF
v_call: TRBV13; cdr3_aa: CASSLGRSVNQPQHF
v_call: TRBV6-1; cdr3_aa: CASSEAQGDYGYTF
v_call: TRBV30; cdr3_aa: CAWSPGQIYEQYF
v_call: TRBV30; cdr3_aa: CAWSRKSGTAVQETQYF
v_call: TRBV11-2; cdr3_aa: CASSFAGMNTEAFF
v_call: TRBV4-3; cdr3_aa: CASSQDVGSGRSGGGYNEQFF
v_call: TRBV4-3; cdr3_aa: CASSQDDRGLNTEAFF
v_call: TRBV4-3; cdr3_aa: CASSQETSGGGTGELFF
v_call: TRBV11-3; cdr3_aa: CASSSRGGTQYF
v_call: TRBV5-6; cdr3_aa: CASSPTSGGGSYNEQFF
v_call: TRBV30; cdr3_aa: CAWSEGGNLYEQYF
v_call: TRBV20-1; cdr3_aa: CRVRFNTEAFF
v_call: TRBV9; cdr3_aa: CASSVDGQTHQPQHF
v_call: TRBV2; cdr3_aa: CASRTGVDYGYTF
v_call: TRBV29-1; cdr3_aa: CSTRWGGGAVNTEAFF
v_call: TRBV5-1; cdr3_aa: CASSESVVNTGELFF
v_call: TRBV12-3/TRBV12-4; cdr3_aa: CASSLGHRGGQFF
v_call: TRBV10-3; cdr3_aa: CAISRDRVGYGYTF
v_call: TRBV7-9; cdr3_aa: CASSRDSSGDTQYF
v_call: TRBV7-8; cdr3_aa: CASSSLDGVVYEQYF
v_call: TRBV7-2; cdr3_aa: CASSLYGGMNTEAFF
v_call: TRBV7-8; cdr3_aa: CASSLVQREAGELFF
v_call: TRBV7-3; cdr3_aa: CASSLDTSSPLHF
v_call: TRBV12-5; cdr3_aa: CASGPRGTGLRETQYF
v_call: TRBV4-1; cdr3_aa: CASSQEWQGGRGYTF
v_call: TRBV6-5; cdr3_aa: CASSPGTASNQPQHF
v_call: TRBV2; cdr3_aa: CASSDHRANSYEQYF
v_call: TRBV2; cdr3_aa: CASSHPGLAGGPDTQYF
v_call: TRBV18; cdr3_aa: CASSPGGGAATEAFF
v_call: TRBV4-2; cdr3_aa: CASSQQAGSTDTQYF
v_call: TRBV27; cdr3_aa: CASSLNGGQPQHF
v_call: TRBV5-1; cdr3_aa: CASSLAGQSRWGKLGDGYTF
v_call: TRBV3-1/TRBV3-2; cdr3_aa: CASSQDWASGRAGEQFF
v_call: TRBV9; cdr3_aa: CASSATGGGEKLFF
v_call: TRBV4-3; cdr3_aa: CASSQLAGTGNTGELFF
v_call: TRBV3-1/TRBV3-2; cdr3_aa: CASSQAGAMNTEAFF
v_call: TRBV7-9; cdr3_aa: CASSRLTSGSYEQYF
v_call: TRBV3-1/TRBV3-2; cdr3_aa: CASSPRGAGGAYNEQFF